The entry that follows covers one TCR beta chain sequence. Its target is not known. This sample is drawn from a study of T cell responses to AZD1222 COVID-19 vaccine. Findings and limits, study-wide: Sampling that yielded the repertoires occurred only after the peak T cell response. Donor demographics were predominantly white British with a female majority; clonal diversity may be underestimated. Reports indicate that nearly half of spike-specific TCRs are directed at unmutated variant regions.

Pooled in the analysis were second doses at about 4 or about 12 weeks. Clones were read by immunoSEQ multiplex PCR, and TCRdb kept only the in-frame ones, dropping some. The sample lists over 150,000 clones, about nine tenths occurring once. The specimen was peripheral blood, collected 28 days after the second AZD1222 dose. The sequence was obtained from an adult who received the AZD1222 COVID-19 vaccine.

CDR3 amino acids: CASSLGGLRSYNEQFF. The CDR3 region has the DNA TGTGCCAGCAGCTTAGGGGGACTACGCTCCTACAATGAGCAGTTCTTC. This sequence joins TRBV11-3 and TRBJ2-1, with 7 nucleotides matching TRBD2. The CDR3 extends over 16 amino acids. CDR1 and CDR2 (germline): SGHNT, YENEEA. Losses at the gene ends were 1 base for V and 0 bases for J; bases not matched to a gene: 3.